This TCR beta chain originates from a study of blood T cell repertoires in COVID-19. Background on the study: Whether acute or convalescent, the COVID-19 samples came from the United States, Italy and Spain. In each case, the material was cDNA or gDNA derived from T cells, B-cell-depleted T cells, or PBMCs.

Original processing methods: Reference gene primer amplification in the assay estimated nucleated cell counts. Clones were read by immunoSEQ multiplex PCR, and TCRdb kept only the in-frame ones, dropping some. D and trimming were read from the DNA, whereas the V and J calls and clone size are those reported in that table. This table holds some 400,000 clones, 70% to 85% found once. Germline CDR1 reads MNHNY; CDR2 reads SVGAGI (reference sequence). V was clipped by 5 bases and J by 4 bases, with 11 bases between them. The CDR3 runs 13 residues. The TCR comes from a human donor with acute or convalescent COVID-19. The donor label of this sample is uncertain. This chain connects TRBV6-6 to TRBJ1-2, with no clear D. Sequencing was done on a sample of peripheral blood. CDR3 nucleotides: TGTGCCAGCAGTGGTCTAGAGGGCTATGGCTACACCTTC. Its protein is CASSGLEGYGYTF.